This T cell receptor beta chain came from a study of response to subunit inactivated influenza vaccine. This clonotype was seen at least ten times. The antigen remains unidentified. The CDR3 loop spans 15 amino acids. Germline values: CDR1 MNHEY, CDR2 SVGEGT. Between the trimmed V and J ends, which lost 10 bases and 3 bases, there was a span of 22 bases. MiXCR was run by TCRdb on the RT-PCR reads, yielding one entry per CDR3 protein. The repertoire holds under 200,000 distinct CDR3 sequences, with approximately 12% as singletons. General study points: The authors proposed limited new T cell recruitment per seasonal influenza vaccination.

This sample was also put to use in a study of T cells expressing NK-cell markers. That source adds: What made the TCR beta cDNA was 5'RACE template switching with UMIs.

This clonotype originated in a man between 45 and 60 years old who received an inactivated influenza vaccine. The rearrangement joins TRBV6-2 or TRBV6-3 to TRBJ2-7, with D maybe TRBD2 (6 bases). Material: CD8+ T cells sorted from PBMCs, obtained 12 days after vaccination. Here the CDR3 reads CATTEGRLEDYEQYF. CDR3 nucleotide sequence: TGTGCCACCACGGAAGGGAGGCTAGAAGACTACGAGCAGTACTTC.